The source of this T cell receptor beta chain is a study of cytomegalovirus exposure and HLA in healthy donors. Primers for the PCR totalled 60 Vbeta and 13 Jbeta. TCRdb's copy holds only in-frame clones and misses some; the assay was immunoSEQ multiplex PCR. The sample consists of around 150,000 clones, around 72% of them appearing once. Turning to this clone: A junction end diverges from the germline sequence, so it may reflect a read error.

This CDR3 has 15 amino acids. Germline V gene sequence: CDR1 SSHAT, CDR2 FNYEAQ (reference sequence). This chain joins TRBV7-7 and TRBJ2-2, with TRBD1 matching 9 bases. The receptor was derived from a human donor in good health. Sequenced: PBMCs. CDR3 sequence reads: CASSGQGRSTGELFF. DNA for the CDR3: TGTGCTAGCAGCGGACAGGGGCGATCCACCGGGGAGCTGTTTTTT.